Presented here are 2 T cell receptor beta chains from one specimen sequenced in a study of read filtering for tumor transcriptome and immune sequencing. From 400 to 450 ng of RNA, a library with molecular barcoded alpha/delta and beta/gamma adaptors was made. TCRdb reprocessed the reads with MiXCR, giving one entry per CDR3 protein. The sample has approximately 45,000 distinct CDR3 sequences; around 21% are singletons. Sequenced: a population of CD138-negative cells sorted from bone marrow. Every receptor here comes from a donor at least 40 years old with multiple myeloma.

This clonotype was observed at least ten times. Compared with germline, one end of the junction differs, possibly owing to a read error. The rearrangement joins TRBV28 to TRBJ2-7; D is possibly TRBD1 or TRBD2 (5 bases each). Germline assignment: CDR1 MDHEN and CDR2 SYDVKM. The CDR3 contains 15 residues. CDR3 bases: TGTGCCAGCAGTTCCATAGGGACGGACGTCTACGAGCAGTACTTT. Translated, it gives CASSSIGTDVYEQYF. Based on the CDR3 plus reference TRBV28 and TRBJ2-7, the full variable domain is DVKVTQSSRYLVKRTGEKVFLECVQDMDHENMFWYRQDPGLGLRLIYFSYDVKMKEKGDIPEGYSVSREKKERFSLILESASTNQTSMYLCASSSIGTDVYEQYFGPGTRLTVT.

Regarding this clonotype: Given a much more abundant clone one base away, this may be a read error. V and J are TRBV7-6 and TRBJ2-1; the D is unclear. The germline gives CDR1 SGHVS, CDR2 FNYEAQ. The CDR3 is 15 residues long. CDR3 amino acids: CASSLAAATYNEQLF. In nucleotides, the CDR3 is TGTGCCAGCAGCTTAGCAGCCGCCACCTACAATGAGCAGCTCTTC.